This T cell receptor (beta chain) was captured by sequencing in a study of shared clonotypes between healthy human individuals (TCRdb year 2020). Regarding the complete study: A couple of women and a few men aged 18 to 49 years were included in the cohort. Each donor's leukapheresis produced roughly between roughly 0.85 and 9.5 billion PBMCs. Libraries were prepared and TCR repertoires were sequenced by different laboratories using diverse techniques, in order to increase sequencing depth and limit assay-specific biases. To estimate repertoire size and how much clonotypes are shared between individuals, the study performed deep sequencing of blood TCR repertoires from roughly five healthy adults.

Donors were healthy HIV-negative adults with no recently reported acute infections or vaccinations. Every donor was a Caucasian adult living in Nashville, Tennessee, USA. For unsorted samples, 75 million to 90 million PBMCs were counted and genomic DNA was extracted with the QIAamp DNA Blood Mini kit. Blood was obtained by leukapheresis, after which PBMCs were separated by Ficoll-Histopaque density gradient centrifugation and cryopreserved in liquid nitrogen vapor phase. Points on this clone: Its antigen target is currently unknown. Base qualities are not provided; no much larger clone lies one nucleotide away.

Study-wide findings and limitations: The small number of donors limited the genetic and exposure-history diversity represented. Pairwise subsampling led to the expectation that sequencing depth would affect the degree of clonotype sharing among donors. Only blood was sampled, and tissue TCR repertoires likely differ from those in blood.

Trimming at the junction amounts to 0 bases on V and 8 bases on J, and the germline ends lie 14 bases apart. CDR1 SGHNT and CDR2 YYREEE are derived from the germline V gene (reference sequence). The CDR3 starts with the cysteine, ends with the phenylalanine, and has 14 residues. The CDR3 DNA has 42 bases and is translated from base 1. TCR CDR3 regions were amplified from genomic DNA by multiplex PCR using the deep immunoSEQ assay. Extracted genomic DNA from each cell subset was spread evenly across all wells of several immunoSEQ 96-well plates, with each plate serving as a replicate. For unsorted PBMC, each replicate PCR was loaded with about 270 ng genomic DNA, equivalent to roughly 33,000 T cell genomes. Ten immunoSEQ deep assay plates were used to sequence the unsorted PBMC genomic DNA. The purified libraries were quantified using a Qubit 3.0 fluorometer, sized with a Bioanalyzer 2100, and then quantified again using the KAPA Library Quantification kit. A separate single-read 150-cycle Illumina NextSeq 550 flow cell was used to sequence each immunoSEQ 96-well plate. Under the source paper's analysis protocol: Because only junctional sequences without quality scores were contained in the immunoSEQ output, filtering matching that applied to full-length reads could not be performed. To assign V/J genes and CDR3, sequences were annotated against IMGT germline references using PyIR, a Python wrapper for IgBLAST v1.9. Reads were filtered out if the reads had weak V/J assignments (E-value above 1e-6), no CDR3, stop codons, out-of-frame junctions, or ambiguous translated residues. V3J clonotypes were defined as sequences sharing an identical inferred V gene, J gene, and CDR3 amino acid sequence. To compute the percentage overlap between repertoires, the number of shared unique clonotypes was divided by the size of the smaller repertoire. Richness of each repertoire was evaluated using RTK rarefaction, the Chao1 estimator, and Recon v2.1 estimates of unobserved clonotypes. This immuneACCESS table, as held by TCRdb, lists in-frame sequences with V and J called but not all clones. Of the missing ones, under half trace to an unresolved V gene in checked studies; the others have no known cause. The V and J calls and clone size were taken over from that table, and D and trimming were inferred from the DNA. Present in this sample are about 560,000 clones, roughly 79% of which were seen just once. The ten most abundant clones make up around 12% of the sample.

This TCR was sampled from a middle-aged woman in good health. Some clones in this sample may be carry-over from other donors' samples. The V and J segments used are TRBV5-4 and TRBJ1-1, with no confident D gene call. The specimen sequenced was PBMCs. The sequence in DNA is TGTGCCAGCAGCTTGGAACGCAGAGAGACAGAAGCTTTCTTT. It codes for CASSLERRETEAFF.